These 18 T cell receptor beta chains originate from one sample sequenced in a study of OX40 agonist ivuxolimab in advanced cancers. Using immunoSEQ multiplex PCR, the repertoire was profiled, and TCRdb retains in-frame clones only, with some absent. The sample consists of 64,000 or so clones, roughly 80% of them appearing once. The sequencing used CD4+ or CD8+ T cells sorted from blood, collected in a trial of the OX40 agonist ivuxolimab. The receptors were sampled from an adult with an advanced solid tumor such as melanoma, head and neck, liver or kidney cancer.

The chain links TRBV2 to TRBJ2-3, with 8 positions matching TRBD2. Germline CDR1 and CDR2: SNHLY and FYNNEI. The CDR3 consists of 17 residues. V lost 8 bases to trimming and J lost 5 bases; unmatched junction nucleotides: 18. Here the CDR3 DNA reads TGTGCCAGCCGCACGGCGGGGGGCACCACTTGGGGAGATACGCAGTATTTT. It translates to CASRTAGGTTWGDTQYF.

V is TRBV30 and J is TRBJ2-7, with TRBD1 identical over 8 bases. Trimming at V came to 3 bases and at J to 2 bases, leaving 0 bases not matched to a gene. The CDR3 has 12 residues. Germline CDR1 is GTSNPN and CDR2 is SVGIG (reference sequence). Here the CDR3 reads CAWRQGAYEQYF. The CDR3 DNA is TGTGCCTGGAGACAGGGGGCCTACGAGCAGTACTTC.

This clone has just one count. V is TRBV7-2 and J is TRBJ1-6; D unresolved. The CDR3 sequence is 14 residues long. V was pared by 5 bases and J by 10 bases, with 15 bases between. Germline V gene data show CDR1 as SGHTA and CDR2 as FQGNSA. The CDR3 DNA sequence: TGTGCCAGCAGCCCCCGTGTGCGACCCTCACCCCTCCACTTT. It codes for CASSPRVRPSPLHF.

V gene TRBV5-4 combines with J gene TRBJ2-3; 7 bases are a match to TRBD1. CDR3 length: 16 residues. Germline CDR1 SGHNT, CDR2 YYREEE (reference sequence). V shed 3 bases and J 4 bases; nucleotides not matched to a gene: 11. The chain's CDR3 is CASSSLEGAGPDTQYF. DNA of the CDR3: TGTGCCAGCAGCTCCCTCGAGGGGGCTGGGCCAGATACGCAGTATTTT. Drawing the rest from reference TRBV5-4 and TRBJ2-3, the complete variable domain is ETGVTQSPTHLIKTRGQQVTLRCSSQSGHNTVSWYQQALGQGPQFIFQYYREEENGRGNFPPRFSGLQFPNYSSELNVNALELDDSALYLCASSSLEGAGPDTQYFGPGTRLTVL.

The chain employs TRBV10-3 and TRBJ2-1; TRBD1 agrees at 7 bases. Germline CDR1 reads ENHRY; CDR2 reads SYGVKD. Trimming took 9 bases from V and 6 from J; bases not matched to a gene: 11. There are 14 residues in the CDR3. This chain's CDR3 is CAMMDRSKSNEQFF. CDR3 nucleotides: TGTGCCATGATGGACAGGTCTAAGAGCAATGAGCAGTTCTTC.

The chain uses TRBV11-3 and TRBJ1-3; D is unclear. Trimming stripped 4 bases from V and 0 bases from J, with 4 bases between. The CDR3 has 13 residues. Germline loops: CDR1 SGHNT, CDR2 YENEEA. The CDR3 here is CASSSLSGNTIYF. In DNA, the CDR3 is TGTGCCAGCAGCTCACTCTCTGGAAACACCATATATTTT.

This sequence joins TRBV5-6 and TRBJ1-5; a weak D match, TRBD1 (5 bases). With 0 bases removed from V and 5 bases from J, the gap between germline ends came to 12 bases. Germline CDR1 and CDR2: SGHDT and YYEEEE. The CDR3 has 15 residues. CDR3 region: CASSLGSVGHQPQHF. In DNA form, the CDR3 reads TGTGCCAGCAGCTTGGGCTCCGTGGGGCATCAGCCCCAGCATTTT.

The CDR3 sequence: CSVESGFRGYTF. In DNA, the CDR3 is TGCAGCGTTGAATCCGGGTTTAGAGGCTACACCTTC. This chain links TRBV29-1 with TRBJ1-2; the D is unclear. The germline V and J ends were trimmed by 2 bases and 8 bases, with 12 bases remaining between them. The germline CDR1 and CDR2 sequences are SQVTM and ANQGSEA. The CDR3 consists of 12 residues. Supplemented by reference TRBV29-1 and TRBJ1-2, the full variable domain reads SAVISQKPSRDICQRGTSLTIQCQVDSQVTMMFWYRQQPGQSLTLIATANQGSEATYESGFVIDKFPISRPNLTFSTLTVSNMSPEDSSIYLCSVESGFRGYTFGSGTRLTVV.

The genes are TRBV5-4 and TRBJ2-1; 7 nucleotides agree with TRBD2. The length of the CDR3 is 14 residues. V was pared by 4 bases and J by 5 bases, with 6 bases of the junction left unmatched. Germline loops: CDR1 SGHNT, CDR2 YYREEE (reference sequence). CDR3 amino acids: CASSPSGANNEQFF. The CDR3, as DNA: TGTGCCAGCAGCCCAAGCGGGGCGAACAATGAGCAGTTCTTC.

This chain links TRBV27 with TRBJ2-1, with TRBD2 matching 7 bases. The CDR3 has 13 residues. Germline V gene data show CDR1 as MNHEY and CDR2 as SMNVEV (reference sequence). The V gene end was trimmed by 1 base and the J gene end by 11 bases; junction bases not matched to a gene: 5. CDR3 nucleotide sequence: TGTGCCAGCAGTTTATTGTCGACTAGCCAGCAGTTCTTC. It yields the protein CASSLLSTSQQFF.

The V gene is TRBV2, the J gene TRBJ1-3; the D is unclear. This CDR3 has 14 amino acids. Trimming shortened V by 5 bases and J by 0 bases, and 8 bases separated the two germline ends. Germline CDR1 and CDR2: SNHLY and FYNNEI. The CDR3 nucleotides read TGTGCCAGCAGTCAACAGTTCTCTGGAAACACCATATATTTT. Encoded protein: CASSQQFSGNTIYF.

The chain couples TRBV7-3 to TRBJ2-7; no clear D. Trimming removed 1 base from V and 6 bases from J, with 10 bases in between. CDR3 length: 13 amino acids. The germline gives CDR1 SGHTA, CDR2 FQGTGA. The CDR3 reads CASSLKVSGEQYF. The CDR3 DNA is TGTGCCAGCAGCTTAAAAGTATCAGGCGAGCAGTACTTC.

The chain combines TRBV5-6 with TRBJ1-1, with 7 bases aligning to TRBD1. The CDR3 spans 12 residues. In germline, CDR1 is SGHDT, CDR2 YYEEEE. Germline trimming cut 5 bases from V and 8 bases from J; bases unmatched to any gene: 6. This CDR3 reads CASSRQGWEAFF. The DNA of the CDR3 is TGTGCCAGCAGTCGACAGGGTTGGGAAGCTTTCTTT.

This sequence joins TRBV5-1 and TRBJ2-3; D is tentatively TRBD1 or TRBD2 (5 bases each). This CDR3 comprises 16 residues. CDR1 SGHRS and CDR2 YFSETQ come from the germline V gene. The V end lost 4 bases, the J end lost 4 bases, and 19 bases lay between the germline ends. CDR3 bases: TGCGCCAGCAGCGTTACCCCTGGGGGTATGCCAGATACGCAGTATTTT. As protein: CASSVTPGGMPDTQYF.

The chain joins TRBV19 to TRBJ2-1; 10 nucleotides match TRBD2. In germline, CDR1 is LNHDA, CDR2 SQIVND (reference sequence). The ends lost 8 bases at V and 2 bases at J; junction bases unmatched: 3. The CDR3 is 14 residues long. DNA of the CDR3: TGTGCCAGTCAGCGGGAGGGTCCCTACAATGAGCAGTTCTTC. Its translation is CASQREGPYNEQFF.

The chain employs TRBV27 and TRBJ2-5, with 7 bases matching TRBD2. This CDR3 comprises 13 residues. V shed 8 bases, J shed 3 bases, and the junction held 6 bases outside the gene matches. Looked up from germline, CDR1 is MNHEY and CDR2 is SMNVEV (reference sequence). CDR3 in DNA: TGTGCCAGCCGTAAGCGGGGCGAAGAGACCCAGTACTTC. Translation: CASRKRGEETQYF.

CDR3 sequence: CASSLASGYTDTQYF. The CDR3 DNA follows: TGTGCCAGCAGCCTTGCTAGCGGGTACACAGATACGCAGTATTTT. The chain has TRBV7-9 and TRBJ2-3, with 8 bases aligning to TRBD2. V shed 5 bases, J shed 2 bases, and the junction held 6 bases outside the gene matches. CDR3 length: 15 amino acids. Germline V gene lookup returns CDR1 SEHNR and CDR2 FQNEAQ (reference sequence). Full variable domain (remainder filled in from reference TRBV7-9 and TRBJ2-3): DTGVSQNPRHKITKRGQNVTFRCDPISEHNRLYWYRQTLGQGPEFLTYFQNEAQLEKSRLLSDRFSAERPKGSFSTLEIQRTEQGDSAMYLCASSLASGYTDTQYFGPGTRLTVL.

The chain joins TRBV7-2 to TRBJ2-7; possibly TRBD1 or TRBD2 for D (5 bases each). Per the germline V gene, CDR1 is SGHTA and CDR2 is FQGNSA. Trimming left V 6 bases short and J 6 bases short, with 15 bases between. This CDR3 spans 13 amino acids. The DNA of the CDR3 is TGTGCCAGCAGTCCACACCGGGACCTCGAGCAGTACTTC. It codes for CASSPHRDLEQYF.